Presented here are 30 T cell receptor beta chains from one specimen sequenced in a study of cytomegalovirus exposure and HLA in healthy donors. The PCR employed 60 Vbeta primers together with 13 Jbeta primers. TCRdb's copy holds only in-frame clones and misses some; the assay was immunoSEQ multiplex PCR. The sample records about 140,000 clones, over 60% being singletons. The material sequenced was PBMCs. The receptor set was obtained from a female donor in good health and CMV-seronegative.

The chain has TRBV9 and TRBJ2-5; D is perhaps TRBD1 (6 bases). The germline gives CDR1 SGDLS, CDR2 YYNGEE. V gave up 3 bases and J gave up 7 bases, with 19 bases separating them. The CDR3 has 15 amino acids. DNA for the CDR3: TGTGCCAGCAGCGCGTCCGGGACAAACATAGGGACCCAGTACTTC. Protein sequence: CASSASGTNIGTQYF.

The chain carries TRBV4-1 and TRBJ1-2; 8 bases fit TRBD1. CDR1 is MGHRA and CDR2 is YSYEKL in the germline V gene. With 1 base clipped from V and 2 bases from J, the junction kept 6 bases outside the gene matches. CDR3 length: 16 residues. The CDR3 loop reads CASSQAVGQGNYGYTF. CDR3 in DNA: TGCGCCAGCAGCCAAGCGGTCGGACAGGGAAACTATGGCTACACCTTC.

The CDR3 region is CASSVLGTGVRKLFF. The CDR3 DNA reads TGTGCCAGCAGCGTTTTGGGGACAGGGGTACGAAAACTGTTTTTT. The genes are TRBV7-9 and TRBJ1-4; 10 nucleotides line up with TRBD1. The CDR3 is 15 residues long. CDR1 is SEHNR, CDR2 FQNEAQ, per germline (reference sequence). Germline trimming cut 5 bases from V and 10 bases from J; bases unmatched to any gene: 10.

The chain recombines TRBV15 with TRBJ1-2, with D possibly being TRBD1 (5 bases). Trimming left V 2 bases short and J 0 bases short, with 10 bases between. Germline V gene lookup returns CDR1 LNHNV and CDR2 YYDKDF (reference sequence). This CDR3 has 15 amino acids. The CDR3 DNA is TGTGCCACCAGCAGAATGAAGACAGCTAACTATGGCTACACCTTC. It specifies CATSRMKTANYGYTF.

This chain joins TRBV28 and TRBJ2-1; a weak D match, TRBD1 (5 bases). V lost 5 bases, J lost 9 bases, and 11 bases lay in between. The CDR3 sequence is 12 residues long. Germline V gene sequence: CDR1 MDHEN, CDR2 SYDVKM. The CDR3: CASSVGVAEQFF. CDR3 sequence (DNA): TGTGCCAGCAGTGTAGGGGTGGCTGAGCAGTTCTTC.

The chain uses TRBV19 and TRBJ1-4; possibly TRBD1 for D (5 bases). The V gene's germline CDR1 is LNHDA and CDR2 SQIVND (reference sequence). CDR3 length equals 14 residues. With 6 bases removed from V and 8 bases from J, the gap between germline ends came to 16 bases. CDR3 DNA sequence: TGTGCCAGTAGCTATAGGGGTTCGGGCGAAAAACTGTTTTTT. Amino acid sequence: CASSYRGSGEKLFF.

The V gene is TRBV11-2, the J gene TRBJ1-1; 12 bases agree with TRBD1. This CDR3 has 18 amino acids. Germline V gene lookup returns CDR1 SGHAT and CDR2 FQNNGV. With V trimmed by 5 bases and J by 1 base, 11 bases remained unmatched. The CDR3 region is CASSLRRGQGAPNTEAFF. The DNA for the CDR3 is TGTGCCAGCAGCCTTAGAAGGGGACAGGGGGCTCCGAACACTGAAGCTTTCTTT.

The V call is TRBV27, the J call TRBJ1-1; 7 nucleotides agree with TRBD1. With 5 bases clipped from V and 8 bases from J, the junction kept 11 bases outside the gene matches. The CDR3 extends over 14 amino acids. CDR1 is MNHEY and CDR2 is SMNVEV in the germline V gene (reference sequence). CDR3: CASSPQPTGDEAFF. The CDR3, as DNA: TGTGCCAGCAGTCCCCAGCCAACAGGGGACGAAGCTTTCTTT.

This clone was seen just once. V is TRBV19 and J is TRBJ1-1; no clear D gene. The V end was cut by 3 bases, the J end by 4 bases, with 15 bases between. This CDR3 spans 15 amino acids. Germline V gene lookup returns CDR1 LNHDA and CDR2 SQIVND (reference sequence). The CDR3 coding sequence is TGTGCCAGTAGTATGTCGGGGATCTCGTTCACTGAAGCTTTCTTT. Translated, it gives CASSMSGISFTEAFF. The full variable domain, completed using reference TRBV19 and TRBJ1-1, is DGGITQSPKYLFRKEGQNVTLSCEQNLNHDAMYWYRQDPGQGLRLIYYSQIVNDFQKGDIAEGYSVSREKKESFPLTVTSAQKNPTAFYLCASSMSGISFTEAFFGQGTRLTVV.

The chain is built from TRBV7-2 and TRBJ1-3, with D perhaps TRBD1 (5 bases). V lost 1 base, J lost 2 bases, and 15 bases lay in between. CDR3 length equals 17 residues. Germline V gene sequence: CDR1 SGHTA, CDR2 FQGNSA. The CDR3 DNA is TGTGCCAGCAGCTTAGGATGGGGGAGCGGGCCTGGAAACACCATATATTTT. This gives the protein CASSLGWGSGPGNTIYF.

This rearrangement joins TRBV6-1 to TRBJ2-7; maybe TRBD1 (6 bases). Deletions cut 6 bases from V and 3 bases from J, with 12 bases between. The germline V gene encodes CDR1 MNHNS and CDR2 SASEGT. The CDR3 consists of 13 residues. CDR3 nucleotides: TGTGCCAGCAGGCCGGGACAAAACTACGAGCAGTACTTC. This sequence encodes CASRPGQNYEQYF.

This clone was recorded only once. The gene calls are TRBV6-1 and TRBJ2-3; D is ambiguous. Germline loops: CDR1 MNHNS, CDR2 SASEGT. The CDR3 has 11 residues. Trimming cost V 6 bases and J 3 bases, with 4 bases left between them. The CDR3 spells CASSQTDTQYF. The CDR3, as DNA: TGTGCCAGCAGCCAAACAGATACGCAGTATTTT.

The chain joins TRBV6-5 to TRBJ1-2; D call uncertain. CDR1 and CDR2 (germline): MNHEY, SVGAGI. V was cut by 5 bases and J by 1 base, with 14 bases left in between. The CDR3 spans 15 residues. As DNA, the CDR3 is TGTGCCAGCAGTCTTCAGCCGCAGGTTAACTATGGCTACACCTTC. Amino acid sequence: CASSLQPQVNYGYTF.

The chain has TRBV27 and TRBJ2-3; D might be TRBD1 (6 bases). The length of the CDR3 is 15 residues. Germline CDR1 is MNHEY and CDR2 is SMNVEV (reference sequence). Trimming removed 5 bases at V and 4 bases at J, with 16 bases between. CDR3 residues: CASSTLRGTPDTQYF. CDR3 sequence (DNA): TGTGCCAGCAGTACATTGAGGGGGACCCCAGATACGCAGTATTTT.

This chain joins TRBV15 and TRBJ1-6; possible D gene TRBD1, 5 bases. This CDR3 spans 15 amino acids. Trimming shortened V by 0 bases and J by 7 bases, and 10 bases separated the two germline ends. The germline gives CDR1 LNHNV, CDR2 YYDKDF (reference sequence). The DNA for the CDR3 is TGTGCCACCAGCAGAGATCAGGGTAAAAATTCACCCCTCCACTTT. Encoded protein: CATSRDQGKNSPLHF.

The genes are TRBV18 and TRBJ2-5; the D gene is possibly TRBD1 (5 bases). The CDR3 consists of 15 residues. Looked up from germline, CDR1 is KGHSH and CDR2 is LQKENI. V was cut by 4 bases and J by 0 bases, with 12 bases left in between. This CDR3 reads CASSRPEQDQETQYF. In nucleotides, the CDR3 is TGTGCCAGCTCACGCCCCGAACAGGACCAAGAGACCCAGTACTTC. Looking up the rest from reference TRBV18 and TRBJ2-5 gives the full variable domain: NAGVMQNPRHLVRRRGQEARLRCSPMKGHSHVYWYRQLPEEGLKFMVYLQKENIIDESGMPKERFSAEFPKEGPSILRIQQVVRGDSAAYFCASSRPEQDQETQYFGPGTRLLVL.

About this clone itself: At one end the junction does not follow the germline gene, possibly because of a read error. Other DNA sequences in this sample translate to the same CDR3. The chain has TRBV10-3 and TRBJ1-2; 7 bases are a match to TRBD1. Germline-derived CDR1 and CDR2 are ENHRY and SYGVKD. There are 14 residues in the CDR3. CDR3 nucleotides: TGTGCCATCAGTGAAAGACAGGGAGGCTATGGTTACACCTTC. Translation: CAISERQGGYGYTF.

The V gene is TRBV10-3, the J gene TRBJ1-3; 7 bases fit TRBD1. This CDR3 region has 12 residues. Trimming took 9 bases from V and 3 from J; bases not matched to a gene: 2. CDR1 and CDR2 from the germline V gene are ENHRY and SYGVKD. The CDR3 spells CAIGGLGNTIYF. CDR3 sequence (DNA): TGTGCCATAGGGGGCCTTGGAAACACCATATATTTT.

This clone has just a few counts. The V call is TRBV7-9, the J call TRBJ2-3, with unresolved D. CDR1 SEHNR and CDR2 FQNEAQ come from the germline V gene (reference sequence). This CDR3 contains 12 residues. The V gene lost 5 bases and the J gene lost 0 bases, with 3 bases spanning the gap. The CDR3: CASSTSTDTQYF. For the CDR3, the DNA is TGTGCCAGCAGCACTAGCACAGATACGCAGTATTTT.

DNA for the CDR3: TGTGCCAGTAGTCCGATTACCGGGACAGGAGTGAACACTGAAGCTTTCTTT. It is translated as CASSPITGTGVNTEAFF. V and J are TRBV19 and TRBJ1-1, with 8 bases that match TRBD1. The germline V gene has CDR1 LNHDA and CDR2 SQIVND (reference sequence). The CDR3 runs to 17 residues. V lost 5 bases to trimming and J lost 0 bases; unmatched junction nucleotides: 11. Based on the CDR3 plus reference TRBV19 and TRBJ1-1, the full variable domain is DGGITQSPKYLFRKEGQNVTLSCEQNLNHDAMYWYRQDPGQGLRLIYYSQIVNDFQKGDIAEGYSVSREKKESFPLTVTSAQKNPTAFYLCASSPITGTGVNTEAFFGQGTRLTVV.

The rearrangement joins TRBV5-4 to TRBJ2-2, with TRBD2 matching 7 bases. The germline CDR1 and CDR2 sequences are SGHNT and YYREEE (reference sequence). This CDR3 contains 15 residues. After removal of 5 bases from V and 6 bases from J, the junction contained 10 bases not matched to a gene. CDR3 amino acids: CASRGEGAGAGELFF. The CDR3 DNA reads TGTGCCAGCAGGGGGGAGGGAGCAGGCGCCGGGGAGCTGTTTTTT.

The chain has TRBV5-1 and TRBJ1-1, with D perhaps TRBD1 (6 bases). The CDR3 runs to 13 residues. Trimming stripped 4 bases from V and 11 bases from J, with 18 bases between. CDR1 SGHRS and CDR2 YFSETQ come from the germline V gene. The CDR3 spells CASSPDSRCGAFF. The DNA of the CDR3 is TGCGCCAGCAGCCCGGACAGCAGGTGTGGGGCTTTCTTT.

The J gene is TRBJ1-1, the V gene TRBV11-1; D unresolved. CDR1 is SGHAT, CDR2 FQDESV, per germline (reference sequence). V shed 3 bases and J shed 2 bases, with 13 bases lying between them. The CDR3 loop spans 15 amino acids. The DNA for the CDR3 is TGTGCCAGCAGCTTGCGGACGGGAAAAAACACTGAAGCTTTCTTT. Its translation: CASSLRTGKNTEAFF.

This clone was seen a few times. This rearrangement joins TRBV7-9 to TRBJ1-1; no firm D call. V was cut by 5 bases and J by 4 bases, with 11 bases left in between. The length of the CDR3 is 13 residues. From germline, CDR1 is SEHNR and CDR2 FQNEAQ (reference sequence). This CDR3 is CASSPRIGTEAFF. The CDR3 DNA reads as TGTGCCAGCAGCCCAAGAATCGGCACTGAAGCTTTCTTT. Together with reference TRBV7-9 and TRBJ1-1, the CDR3 gives the full variable domain: DTGVSQNPRHKITKRGQNVTFRCDPISEHNRLYWYRQTLGQGPEFLTYFQNEAQLEKSRLLSDRFSAERPKGSFSTLEIQRTEQGDSAMYLCASSPRIGTEAFFGQGTRLTVV.

This clone appeared once. The rearrangement joins TRBV27 to TRBJ2-1; 9 nucleotides line up with TRBD2. Per the germline V gene, CDR1 is MNHEY and CDR2 is SMNVEV (reference sequence). The length of the CDR3 is 15 residues. With V trimmed by 6 bases and J by 2 bases, 5 bases remained unmatched. In DNA form, the CDR3 reads TGTGCCAGCAGGATTAGCGGGGGAACCTACAATGAGCAGTTCTTC. Translating gives CASRISGGTYNEQFF.

The rearrangement joins TRBV28 to TRBJ2-1; a weak D match, TRBD2 (6 bases). Germline lookup yields CDR1 MDHEN and CDR2 SYDVKM. CDR3 length: 16 residues. Trimming stripped 7 bases from V and 0 bases from J, with 16 bases between. The DNA for the CDR3 is TGTGCCAGCACCCTGATTAGCGGAAGCTCCTACAATGAGCAGTTCTTC. This translates into CASTLISGSSYNEQFF.

This clone was counted once. This rearrangement joins TRBV28 to TRBJ1-4; D not certain. The V gene's germline CDR1 is MDHEN and CDR2 SYDVKM. The CDR3 runs 14 residues. Deletions cut 5 bases from V and 5 bases from J, with 12 bases between. This CDR3 is CASSPPGSNEKLFF. CDR3 bases: TGTGCCAGCAGTCCCCCGGGATCGAATGAAAAACTGTTTTTT.

The V call is TRBV9, the J call TRBJ1-4; maybe TRBD1 (6 bases). Germline V gene data show CDR1 as SGDLS and CDR2 as YYNGEE. There are 14 residues in the CDR3. V lost 0 bases to trimming and J lost 7 bases, with 10 bases between them. CDR3 sequence: CASSVGVGGEKLFF. The CDR3 nucleotides are TGTGCCAGCAGCGTAGGGGTAGGGGGTGAAAAACTGTTTTTT.

This chain uses TRBV6-5 with TRBJ1-1; D not resolved. V gave up 0 bases and J gave up 4 bases, with 12 bases separating them. The CDR3 extends over 15 amino acids. The germline V gene has CDR1 MNHEY and CDR2 SVGAGI. DNA for the CDR3: TGTGCCAGCAGTTACTCGACTAGACCAGGCACTGAAGCTTTCTTT. This translates into CASSYSTRPGTEAFF.

This sequence joins TRBV10-3 and TRBJ1-2; weak D call: TRBD1 (6 bases). The CDR3 sequence is 12 residues long. Trimming shortened V by 6 bases and J by 2 bases, and 7 bases separated the two germline ends. Germline-derived CDR1 and CDR2 are ENHRY and SYGVKD. The CDR3 loop is CAISTGNYGYTF. The CDR3 bases are TGTGCCATCAGCACAGGGAACTATGGCTACACCTTC.